The rows below give T cell receptor beta chains drawn from one sample of a study of T cells after yellow fever vaccination. TCRdb itself ran the 5' RACE reads through MiXCR, one entry per CDR3 protein. The table records hundreds of thousands of distinct CDR3 sequences, about 5% of them present only once. This sample comprised CD4+ T cells sorted from PBMCs, obtained on the day of the yellow fever booster vaccination. Receptors originate from a young man who received the YFV17D yellow fever vaccine. Both conserved end residues are part of each CDR3. D genes are given only for firm matches. Clone size is not always given. Where it is, it says once, few, many or a class for expanded clones.

V gene	J gene	D gene	clone size	CDR3 DNA	CDR3 protein
TRBV5-1	TRBJ2-7	NA	many	TGCGCCAGCAGCTTGGCCGGCACTCCTGAGCAGTACTTC	CASSLAGTPEQYF
TRBV9	TRBJ2-1	NA	NA	TGTGCCAGCAGCGTCCAGGGGTACAATGAGCAGTTCTTC	CASSVQGYNEQFF
TRBV4-2	TRBJ1-6	NA	many	TGTGCCAGCAGCCAAGAGGGGCAGGCGAATTCACCCCTCCACTTT	CASSQEGQANSPLHF
TRBV20-1	TRBJ1-4	TRBD1	NA	TGCAGTGCTAGAGATCAGGGGGCAACTAATGAAAAACTGTTTTTT	CSARDQGATNEKLFF
TRBV7-9	TRBJ1-4	TRBD1	NA	TGTGCCAGCAGTTGGGACAGGTCCCGTGAAAAACTGTTTTTT	CASSWDRSREKLFF
TRBV5-1	TRBJ2-1	NA	many	TGCGCCAGCTCGGAGACCTCGCACTACAATGAGCAGTTCTTC	CASSETSHYNEQFF
TRBV7-9	TRBJ2-7	NA	few	TGTGCCAGCAGCTTAGTCGAGCAGTACTTC	CASSLVEQYF
TRBV3-1	TRBJ2-1	NA	few	TGTGCCAGCAGCCAAGGGGGGGCCCGAAGTGAGCAGTTCTTC	CASSQGGARSEQFF
TRBV20-1	TRBJ1-2	TRBD1	many	TGCAGTGCTCAATTTCAGGGGGCCTCGGATGGCTACACCTTC	CSAQFQGASDGYTF
TRBV2	TRBJ2-7	NA	few	TGTGCCAGCGCTAGGGGTACATCCTACGAGCAGTACTTC	CASARGTSYEQYF
TRBV4-3	TRBJ2-3	NA	NA	TGCGCCAGCAGCCAAGCTGGGGCCCCGGACAGAGAAAGCACAGATACGCAGTATTTT	CASSQAGAPDRESTDTQYF
TRBV9	TRBJ2-1	NA	NA	TGTGCCAGCAGCGTAGCAGGATTTGGCAATGAGCAGTTCTTC	CASSVAGFGNEQFF
TRBV19	TRBJ1-1	NA	many	TGTGCCAGTAGTATACCAGAGGCCGACGGAACTGAAGCTTTCTTT	CASSIPEADGTEAFF
TRBV12-3/TRBV12-4	TRBJ2-3	NA	many	TGTGCCAGCAGTTTAACCGCAGATACGCAGTATTTT	CASSLTADTQYF
TRBV7-9	TRBJ2-5	NA	NA	TGTGCCAGCAGCTTGAAAGTGCGGGACATTATACCTCGGGACAGTCCTGGACGGGGGACCCAGTACTTC	CASSLKVRDIIPRDSPGRGTQYF
TRBV18	TRBJ2-2	NA	NA	TGTGCCAGCTCACCAAGGCGGGACGGGGAGCTGTTTTTT	CASSPRRDGELFF
TRBV7-3	TRBJ1-1	NA	few	TGTGCCAGTCGCCAGATGTCCGAGGGCACTGAAGCTTTCTTT	CASRQMSEGTEAFF
TRBV20-1	TRBJ2-3	NA	many	TGCAGTGCTAGAGAATCCCCTAGGGGGGCAGATACGCAGTATTTT	CSARESPRGADTQYF
TRBV7-2	TRBJ2-7	NA	few	TGTGCCAGCAGAGGCGGCGGAGTCTACGAGCAGTACTTC	CASRGGGVYEQYF
TRBV7-2	TRBJ1-5	TRBD1	many	TGTGCCAGCAGCTGGACCGGGACAGGGGGAGGTCAGCCCCAGCATTTT	CASSWTGTGGGQPQHF
TRBV6-2/TRBV6-3	TRBJ2-1	NA	NA	TGTGCCAGCAGTGGGATCTACAATGAGCAGTTCTTC	CASSGIYNEQFF
TRBV30	TRBJ2-3	TRBD2	many	TGTGCCTGCAAGACTAGCGGGACAGATACGCAGTATTTT	CACKTSGTDTQYF
TRBV12-5	TRBJ2-3	NA	NA	TGTGCTAGTGGTAAAGGACTAACCACTAGCACAGATACGCAGTATTTT	CASGKGLTTSTDTQYF
TRBV20-1	TRBJ2-1	TRBD1	many	TGCAGTGCCACGGGACAGTACGTTTCCGGTGAGCAGTTCTTC	CSATGQYVSGEQFF
TRBV7-9	TRBJ1-5	NA	NA	TGTGCCAGCAGACTCGACGGTTGGAATCAGCCCCAGCATTTT	CASRLDGWNQPQHF
TRBV20-1	TRBJ2-1	TRBD2	many	TGCAGTGCCCTTACCCCTCTGGGAGGGTCCTACAATGAGCAGTTCTTC	CSALTPLGGSYNEQFF
TRBV4-3	TRBJ2-1	NA	NA	TGCGCCAGCAGCCAAGAAGTGTGGGTATTTTCCTACAATGAGCAGTTCTTC	CASSQEVWVFSYNEQFF
TRBV9	TRBJ2-1	NA	many	TGTGCCAGCAGCCCTGCTCCGGCGGGGTCAGGGTACAATGAGCAGTTCTTC	CASSPAPAGSGYNEQFF
TRBV5-1	TRBJ1-4	TRBD1	few	TGCGCCAGCAGCCTGAACGCCCGACAGGGGCAAAATGAAAAACTGTTTTTT	CASSLNARQGQNEKLFF
TRBV24-1	TRBJ2-1	TRBD2	many	TGTGCCACCAGTGATCCCGGACTAGCGGGTGATGAGCAGTTCTTC	CATSDPGLAGDEQFF
TRBV29-1	TRBJ1-1	NA	many	TGCAGCGTTGAACTGGGGATGAACACTGAAGCTTTCTTT	CSVELGMNTEAFF
TRBV5-1	TRBJ2-5	NA	many	TGCGCCAGCAGCTTACAAAGAGGAGAGACCCAGTACTTC	CASSLQRGETQYF
TRBV12-3/TRBV12-4	TRBJ2-3	TRBD2	NA	TGTGCCAGCATCGGCGGGGGGGTTGTCACAGATACGCAGTATTTT	CASIGGGVVTDTQYF
TRBV4-2	TRBJ1-1	NA	NA	TGTGCCAGCAGCCAAGTTCTTATGGGCACTGAAGCTTTCTTT	CASSQVLMGTEAFF
TRBV7-6	TRBJ2-7	NA	NA	TGTGCCAGCAGCTTAGGGGCTGGCAGTTCCTACGAGCAGTACTTC	CASSLGAGSSYEQYF
TRBV5-1	TRBJ2-3	TRBD2	NA	TGCGCCAGCAGAGGAGGACTAGCAACAGATACGCAGTATTTT	CASRGGLATDTQYF